One sample yielded the 27 T cell receptor beta chains listed below, sequenced in a study of tumor-infiltrating lymphocytes in primary liver carcinoma. Both RNA and DNA were isolated together from about 21-30 mg of bulk tissue that had not been sorted. The authors made TCR beta cDNA from 400 to 600 ng total RNA with a constant-region primer. Three nested multiplex PCR rounds of slightly modified ARM-PCR generated TCR beta libraries. The first two PCR rounds, approximately 11 cycles each, used TRBV1-TRBV30 forward primers and a C-beta reverse primer. TCRdb ran MiXCR on the multiplex PCR reads and lists one entry per CDR3 protein. The data contain fewer than 200,000 distinct CDR3 sequences, approximately 86% of them singletons. The sequencing sample was made of tumor tissue from primary liver carcinoma. All receptors derive from a man in his forties or fifties with primary liver carcinoma and hepatitis B virus infection.

The V gene is TRBV7-2, the J gene TRBJ2-1; perhaps TRBD1 as D (5 bases). There are 15 residues in the CDR3. The germline CDR1 and CDR2 sequences are SGHTA and FQGNSA. Trimming left V 7 bases short and J 9 bases short, with 22 bases between. Here the CDR3 reads CASNRKSVETGEQFF. The CDR3 coding sequence is TGTGCCAGCAACAGGAAGTCAGTGGAGACGGGTGAGCAGTTCTTC. The whole variable domain, remainder taken from reference TRBV7-2 and TRBJ2-1, is GAGVSQSPSNKVTEKGKDVELRCDPISGHTALYWYRQSLGQGLEFLIYFQGNSAPDKSGLPSDRFSAERTGGSVSTLTIQRTQQEDSAVYLCASNRKSVETGEQFFGPGTRLTVL.

Of note for this clonotype: The final CDR3 position lacks the conserved phenylalanine or tryptophan, pointing to a likely read error. V is TRBV28 and J is TRBJ2-2, with TRBD2 matching 12 bases. The germline gives CDR1 MDHEN, CDR2 SYDVKM. This CDR3 is built from 16 residues. This CDR3 reads CASSPSSGRDTGELFL. The CDR3 region has the DNA TGTGCCAGCAGTCCTTCTAGCGGGAGGGACACTGGGGAGCTGTTTTTG.

On this clonotype: This CDR3 fails to terminate in the conserved phenylalanine or tryptophan, so it likely reflects a read error. Because the CDR3's place on the DNA is in doubt, the DNA is left out and the CDR3 is given as listed by TCRdb. The rearrangement links TRBV6-1 to TRBJ2-5; the listed D gene, TRBD1, was not tested against the DNA. The germline gives CDR1 MNHNS, CDR2 SASEGT. The CDR3 is 12 residues long, ends included. CDR3 region: CASSEEGQRGYS.

A note on this clonotype: A much larger clonotype is one base distant, so this may be a read error. This chain connects TRBV28 to TRBJ2-2; D perhaps matches TRBD1 (6 bases). This CDR3 is 12 amino acids long. Germline V gene data show CDR1 as MDHEN and CDR2 as SYDVKM. CDR3 nucleotides: TGTGCCGGGCAGGGGTACACCGAGGAGCTGTTTTTT. It is translated as CAGQGYTEELFF.

As concerns this clonotype: The junction shows a germline mismatch at one end, possibly a read error. The CDR3 loop reads CASSRSGENLPLHF. CDR3 coding DNA: TGTGCCAGCAGCCGCTCAGGGGAAAATTTACCCCTCCATTTT. The gene calls are TRBV14 and TRBJ1-6; perhaps TRBD1 as D (6 bases). This CDR3 contains 14 residues. In germline, CDR1 is SGHDN, CDR2 FVKESK.

This clonotype has a single count. As the CDR3 is not closed by the conserved phenylalanine or tryptophan, this likely results from a read error. Written as DNA, the CDR3 is TGTATCAGCAGCTTAGGAGCGAGCACCTACGAGCAGTACCTC. This codes for CISSLGASTYEQYL. The chain employs TRBV11-3 and TRBJ2-7; no clear D. The CDR3 has 14 residues. Looked up from germline, CDR1 is SGHNT and CDR2 is YENEEA.

Concerning this clonotype itself: An end of the junction differs from the germline gene, which may be a read error. The chain links TRBV6-1 to TRBJ2-5; the D gene is possibly TRBD2 (6 bases). Germline V CDR1 and CDR2: MNHNS, SASEGT. The CDR3 spans 14 residues. The CDR3 bases are TGTGCCAGCAGAAGGGCCACCTCGGGGGAGATCCAGTACTTC. The encoded protein is CASRRATSGEIQYF.

The count of this clonotype is one. The junction differs from germline at one of its ends, possibly a read error. This sequence joins TRBV30 and TRBJ1-4; possibly TRBD1 for D (5 bases). The germline gives CDR1 GTSNPN, CDR2 SVGIG (reference sequence). This CDR3 is built from 15 residues. CDR3 protein: CAWRAAGQHNEKLYF. CDR3 bases: TGTGCTTGGAGGGCCGCGGGGCAGCATAATGAAAAGCTGTATTTT.

This clonotype was found a few times. This may arise from a read error, as a much more abundant clone is one base away. The chain has TRBV5-1 and TRBJ2-1; D tentatively fits TRBD1 or TRBD2 (5 bases each). Germline V lookup: CDR1 SGHRS, CDR2 YFSETQ. The CDR3 consists of 15 residues. In DNA form, the CDR3 reads TGCGCCAGCAGAGAGACGGGGCGGAGCAACAATGAGCAGCTCTTC. Amino acids: CASRETGRSNNEQLF. The whole variable domain, remainder taken from reference TRBV5-1 and TRBJ2-1, is KAGVTQTPRYLIKTRGQQVTLSCSPISGHRSVSWYQQTPGQGLQFLFEYFSETQRNKGNFPGRFSGRQFSNSRSEMNVSTLELGDSALYLCASRETGRSNNEQLFGPGTRLTVL.

Regarding this clonotype: A read error may account for a junction end that differs from germline. The CDR3 nucleotides read TGTACCAGCAGCCCCTCGGACGGTTTCGGAAATAATGAGCAGTTCTTC. Translated, it gives CTSSPSDGFGNNEQFF. The J gene is TRBJ2-1, the V gene TRBV14; D remains unclear. The CDR3 loop spans 16 amino acids. CDR1 and CDR2 from the germline V gene are SGHDN and FVKESK.

The rearrangement joins TRBV29-1 to TRBJ2-7; perhaps TRBD2 as D (7 bases). Germline V gene data show CDR1 as SQVTM and CDR2 as ANQGSEA. The CDR3 runs to 15 residues. The V gene lost 6 bases and the J gene lost 4 bases, with 22 bases spanning the gap. The CDR3 sequence is CSVGGLGGSGYEQYF. The CDR3 nucleotides are TGCAGCGTCGGGGGGCTAGGGGGTAGTGGGTACGAGCAGTACTTC.

Details on this clonotype: One end of the junction does not line up with germline, which may come from a read error. This rearrangement joins TRBV11-1 to TRBJ2-3; 10 nucleotides match TRBD2. This CDR3 contains 15 residues. From germline, CDR1 is SGHAT and CDR2 FQDESV (reference sequence). In DNA form, the CDR3 reads TGTGTCAGCAGCTTAGCGGGAGGAAGCACAAATACGCAGTATTTC. This translates into CVSSLAGGSTNTQYF.

The V gene is TRBV6-1, the J gene TRBJ2-7, with D maybe TRBD2 (6 bases). The CDR3 has 13 amino acids. The germline V gene has CDR1 MNHNS and CDR2 SASEGT. Trimming cost V 3 bases and J 7 bases, with 13 bases left between them. The chain's CDR3 is CASSERDAREQYF. The CDR3 region has the DNA TGTGCCAGCAGTGAGCGGGATGCAAGGGAGCAGTACTTC.

The CDR3 bases are TGTGCCACCTTTACAAGGAGAAACGCCACCATATATTTT. Its protein is CATFTRRNATIYF. The rearrangement uses TRBV6-1 and TRBJ1-3; unclear D gene. The CDR3 has 13 amino acids. V shed 10 bases and J shed 9 bases, with 19 bases lying between them. Germline V gene data show CDR1 as MNHNS and CDR2 as SASEGT.

On this clonotype itself: The junction departs from the called germline gene at one end, perhaps through a read error. The chain employs TRBV6-2 or TRBV6-3 and TRBJ2-5; a possible D gene is TRBD2 (6 bases). Germline CDR1 reads MNHEY; CDR2 reads SVGEGT. There are 17 residues in the CDR3. CDR3 DNA sequence: TGTGCCAGCAGTTATGGTTTAGCGGAAGGATGGGGAGAGACCCACTACTTC. Protein product: CASSYGLAEGWGETHYF.

As to this clonotype: An end of the junction differs from the germline gene, which may be a read error. This chain connects TRBV6-1 to TRBJ2-5, with D possibly being TRBD2 (6 bases). This CDR3 is 13 amino acids long. The germline CDR1 and CDR2 sequences are MNHNS and SASEGT. The CDR3 DNA reads as TGTACCAGCAGTGAATTTCGGGGGGAGACCCAGTACTTC. The encoded protein is CTSSEFRGETQYF.

On this clonotype itself: An end of the junction differs from the germline gene, which may be a read error. V usage is TRBV4-3 and J usage is TRBJ2-5; 12 bases map to TRBD2. The CDR3 covers 17 residues. Germline assignment: CDR1 LGHNA and CDR2 YSLEER. The CDR3 here is CASSHAASGRALETQYF. The CDR3 DNA reads as TGCGCCAGCAGCCATGCGGCTAGCGGGAGGGCCCTGGAGACCCAATACTTC.

A note on this clonotype: This clone may be a read error of a much larger clone one base away. The chain uses TRBV5-1 and TRBJ2-5; perhaps D is TRBD1 or TRBD2 (6 bases each). This CDR3 contains 15 residues. Germline V CDR1 and CDR2: SGHRS, YFSETQ. CDR3 residues: CASSLETGRIETHYF. In nucleotides, the CDR3 is TGCGCCAGCAGCTTGGAAACAGGGAGGATTGAGACCCACTACTTC.

This clonotype was picked up many times. CDR3 amino acids: CASTTGTGPPLGNQPQHF. CDR3 in DNA: TGTGCCAGCACCACCGGGACAGGGCCCCCTTTGGGCAATCAGCCCCAGCATTTT. The chain links TRBV25-1 to TRBJ1-5; 9 positions agree with TRBD1. V gave up 7 bases and J gave up 2 bases; unmatched junction bases: 15. The CDR3 is 18 amino acids. CDR1 and CDR2 from the germline V gene are MGHDK and SYGVNS.

This clonotype was seen once. One end of the junction is discordant with germline, which a read error may explain. The genes are TRBV28 and TRBJ1-3; no clear D. There are 18 residues in the CDR3. Germline V gene data show CDR1 as MDHEN and CDR2 as SYDVKM. The CDR3 sequence: CTSSNNPGATNSGNTIYF. DNA for the CDR3: TGTACCAGCAGTAACAACCCAGGCGCCACGAACTCTGGAAACACCATATATTTT.

With regard to this clonotype: One end of the junction varies from germline; a read error may be responsible. V and J are TRBV28 and TRBJ1-1; maybe TRBD1 (5 bases). This CDR3 comprises 12 residues. The germline V gene encodes CDR1 MDHEN and CDR2 SYDVKM. The chain's CDR3 is CASSTGNTQAFF. Here the CDR3 DNA reads TGTGCCAGCAGTACAGGTAACACTCAAGCTTTCTTT. Supplemented by reference TRBV28 and TRBJ1-1, the full variable domain reads DVKVTQSSRYLVKRTGEKVFLECVQDMDHENMFWYRQDPGLGLRLIYFSYDVKMKEKGDIPEGYSVSREKKERFSLILESASTNQTSMYLCASSTGNTQAFFGQGTRLTVV.

Points on this clonotype: With a much larger clone just one base away, this may be a read error. This chain connects TRBV6-2 or TRBV6-3 to TRBJ2-5; D unclear. This CDR3 has 15 residues. Germline CDR1 MNHEY, CDR2 SVGEGT. V was clipped by 2 bases and J by 2 bases, with 12 bases between them. As DNA, the CDR3 is TGTGCCAGCAGTTACGGGCTAGTGGATCAAGAGACCCAGTACTTC. It translates to CASSYGLVDQETQYF.

A word on this clonotype: A read error may account for a junction end that differs from germline. This chain links TRBV12-3 or TRBV12-4 with TRBJ2-1; D is undetermined. CDR3 length: 11 amino acids. DNA of the CDR3: TGTGCCAGCAGTTTCACCAATGAACAGTTCTTC. Translating gives CASSFTNEQFF.

The chain recombines TRBV29-1 with TRBJ1-1; D is possibly TRBD1 (5 bases). The germline V gene has CDR1 SQVTM and CDR2 ANQGSEA. The CDR3 length is 15 residues. The CDR3 spells CNILPGWGMNTEAFF. CDR3 coding DNA: TGCAACATTCTTCCGGGGTGGGGGATGAACACTGAAGCTTTCTTT.

In regard to this clonotype: At one end the junction does not follow the germline gene, possibly because of a read error. CDR3: CASSLGVSDNEQFF. The DNA of the CDR3 is TGTGCCAGCAGCTTAGGCGTCTCCGACAATGAACAGTTCTTC. The chain couples TRBV11-2 to TRBJ2-1; D uncertain. CDR1 SGHAT and CDR2 FQNNGV come from the germline V gene. This CDR3 has 14 amino acids.

The V and J genes are TRBV29-1 and TRBJ2-1; tentatively, D is TRBD1 (5 bases). CDR1 SQVTM and CDR2 ANQGSEA come from the germline V gene. The V and J ends lost 4 bases and 9 bases respectively, with 16 bases between them. This CDR3 has 13 amino acids. CDR3 DNA: TGCAGCGTTGTCTGGGCCCAGGGCAGTGAGCAGTTCTTC. Its translation: CSVVWAQGSEQFF.

Note on this clonotype: The CDR3 end shows no conserved phenylalanine or tryptophan, and so a read error is likely. The chain has TRBV29-1 and TRBJ2-1; no clear D. This CDR3 region has 11 residues. V was clipped by 6 bases and J by 0 bases, with 3 bases between them. Germline V gene lookup returns CDR1 SQVTM and CDR2 ANQGSEA. The CDR3 coding sequence is TGCAGCGTCTTCTCCTACAATGAGCAGTTCCTC. Translation gives CSVFSYNEQFL.